Sequencing of this T cell receptor (beta chain) was carried out in a study of blood T cell repertoires in COVID-19 (TCRdb year 2020). In terms of the full investigation: Collaborator samples came from the United States, Italy and Spain and covered acute and convalescent phases of COVID-19. The dataset comprised deeply sampled blood TCRbeta repertoires from subjects exposed to, actively infected with, or recovered from COVID-19. Where HLA class I and class II types were available, the types were taken from metadata supplied by the sample provider, not from assay-based typing. The material from the prospective study consisted of cDNA or gDNA derived from T cells, B-cell-depleted T cells, or PBMCs. Sample metadata almost always included a de-identified subject ID, COVID-19 status, age in years and sex. A freely available public database, intended as a resource for researchers studying the immune response to SARS-CoV-2, is where the repertoires were released. The samples were drawn from two sources: the first 160 participants of the ongoing ImmuneRACE study, and over 1,000 subjects contributed by 6 global collaborators. What the study reported, not specific to this receptor: How much clinical and demographic metadata was included differed by source and by participant, and the metadata was provided uncurated.

Remarks on this clone: The target of this receptor is not known. No base quality values were provided; no much bigger clone lies one nucleotide off.

TCRbeta CDR3 regions were amplified from genomic DNA using the immunoSEQ Assay, a bias-controlled multiplex PCR. The study's processing was this. Within the assay, amplification of reference gene primers was used to estimate how many nucleated cells each sample contained. To quantify the absolute abundance of each unique TCRbeta CDR3 rearrangement, sequence reads were collapsed and filtered. For each sample, productive Simpson clonality was calculated as the square root of Simpson's diversity index across productive rearrangements. In its TCRdb copy, this immuneACCESS table keeps in-frame sequences only and misses some clones. Where compared with another copy, unresolved V genes explain less than half of these, and the others have no known cause. V and J calls and clone size follow that table, whereas D and trimming were derived from the DNA. In all, the sample holds approximately 140,000 clones, and just under 85% of those were seen once. The ten biggest clones cover about 3% of the sample.

V sheds 4 bases and J sheds 5 bases, leaving 12 bases between their ends. Sequences SGHRS (CDR1) and YFSETQ (CDR2) are obtained from the germline V gene. The CDR3 covers 14 residues, taking in both the cysteine and the phenylalanine. The entry retains the CDR3 DNA only, 42 bases that are in frame from base 1. Each collaborating institution followed its own protocols to collect whole blood in K2EDTA tubes. For TCRbeta analysis, collaborator samples were shipped as frozen whole blood, as isolated PBMCs, or as DNA extracted from either sample type. The clonotype originates from a woman aged 40-49 years with active or convalescent COVID-19. This receptor chain uses TRBV5-1 and TRBJ2-2; TRBD2 could be the D gene, as 6 bases match. The sample was peripheral blood. At the DNA level, the sequence is TGCGCCAGCAGCCCCGGGACTGTGACCGGGGAGCTGTTTTTT. Its protein is CASSPGTVTGELFF.